The 5 T cell receptor beta chains below all came from one sample that was sequenced in a study of cytomegalovirus exposure and HLA in healthy donors. It was with 60 Vbeta and 13 Jbeta primers that the PCR ran. Data came from immunoSEQ multiplex PCR; TCRdb stores just in-frame clones and leaves some out. The table has approximately 200,000 clones, 82% seen once. The material sequenced was PBMCs. The receptors here all came from a woman aged 50 to 60 in good health and CMV-seropositive.

The rearrangement uses TRBV28 and TRBJ2-5; D may be TRBD1 (6 bases). V gave up 1 base and J gave up 2 bases, with 11 bases separating them. Germline loops: CDR1 MDHEN, CDR2 SYDVKM. This CDR3 has 15 amino acids. CDR3 sequence (DNA): TGTGCCAGCAGTTTATACAGGGAAGGGCAAGAGACCCAGTACTTC. This gives the protein CASSLYREGQETQYF.

The V and J genes are TRBV7-9 and TRBJ2-5, with 7 bases that match TRBD2. V gave up 2 bases and J gave up 5 bases; unmatched junction bases: 8. Germline V CDR1 and CDR2: SEHNR, FQNEAQ (reference sequence). The CDR3 length is 15 residues. CDR3 amino acids: CASSLWQRDGETQYF. The CDR3 DNA is TGTGCCAGCAGCTTATGGCAGCGGGACGGGGAGACCCAGTACTTC.

This clone was seen a few times. The genes are TRBV4-1 and TRBJ1-2; 9 positions match TRBD1. The junction had 8 bases not matched to a gene; V was cut back by 1 base and J by 8 bases. This CDR3 has 15 residues. Germline loops: CDR1 MGHRA, CDR2 YSYEKL. CDR3 sequence reads: CASSQGDRGNRGYTF. The CDR3 DNA is TGCGCCAGCAGCCAAGGAGACAGGGGGAATAGAGGCTACACCTTC.

The V gene is TRBV7-2, the J gene TRBJ2-4, with 11 positions matching TRBD1. The CDR3 is made up of 15 amino acids. V lost 5 bases to trimming and J lost 6 bases; unmatched junction nucleotides: 6. Germline CDR1 SGHTA, CDR2 FQGNSA. This CDR3 is CASSPRTGGINIQYF. CDR3 sequence (DNA): TGTGCCAGCAGCCCCAGGACAGGGGGCATAAACATTCAGTACTTC.

The V gene is TRBV5-1, the J gene TRBJ2-7; D is ambiguous. Germline-derived CDR1 and CDR2 are SGHRS and YFSETQ. This CDR3 spans 15 amino acids. Trimming pared 0 bases from V and 0 bases from J, leaving 10 bases between. The CDR3 coding sequence is TGCGCCAGCAGCTTGGCGGTCGAGCGCTCCTACGAGCAGTACTTC. Protein sequence: CASSLAVERSYEQYF.